This is a list of T cell receptor beta chains from one sample in a study of blood T cell repertoires in COVID-19. Repertoires were generated with immunoSEQ multiplex PCR, while TCRdb's copy carries only in-frame clones and drops some. Among 75,000 to 100,000 clones, about 89% were seen once, and the ten largest hold just under 20%. Sequencing was performed on peripheral blood. These receptor sequences come from a human donor in a cohort sampled during active COVID-19. Each CDR3 is given with its conserved first and last residue. A D gene is named only where the DNA matches it firmly. Clone size is not always given. Where it is, it says once, few, many or a class for expanded clones.

TRBJ2-7 TRBD1 - TRBV2 CASSGQGNSYEQYF TGTGCCAGCAGTGGACAGGGGAACTCCTACGAGCAGTACTTC
TRBJ2-7 - - TRBV25-1 CASSAVYEQYF TGTGCCAGCAGTGCGGTCTACGAGCAGTACTTC
TRBJ2-2 TRBD2 few TRBV5-1 CASSLVLAGTGELFF TGCGCCAGCAGCTTGGTACTAGCGGGGACCGGGGAGCTGTTTTTT
TRBJ2-7 - - TRBV10-2 CASSPTGYLEQYF TGCGCCAGCAGTCCTACAGGGTATCTCGAGCAGTACTTC
TRBJ2-2 TRBD1 - TRBV5-1 CASTRDRGLSGELFF TGCGCCAGCACCCGGGACAGGGGACTGTCCGGGGAGCTGTTTTTT
TRBJ2-3 TRBD1 - TRBV19 CASSTGVRGSQYF TGTGCCAGTAGCACAGGGGTACGGGGATCGCAGTATTTT
TRBJ1-5 - - TRBV6-5 CASSRDNGEHQPQHF TGTGCCAGCAGTCGGGACAATGGGGAACATCAGCCCCAGCATTTT
TRBJ2-3 - - TRBV19 CASSIQISTDTQYF TGTGCCAGTAGTATACAAATCAGCACAGATACGCAGTATTTT
TRBJ2-3 - - TRBV19 CASSILYLRSTDTQYF TGTGCCAGTAGTATTTTATACTTACGTAGCACAGATACGCAGTATTTT
TRBJ1-2 - few TRBV19 CASSLQGLGGYTF TGTGCCAGTAGTCTCCAGGGCCTCGGGGGCTACACCTTC
TRBJ2-5 TRBD1 - TRBV5-1 CASSRGTGGRRGETQYF TGCGCCAGCAGCCGCGGGACAGGGGGGCGGAGGGGAGAGACCCAGTACTTC
TRBJ1-4 - - TRBV11-2 CASSLGQTTNEKLFF TGTGCCAGCAGCTTAGGACAGACAACTAATGAAAAACTGTTTTTT